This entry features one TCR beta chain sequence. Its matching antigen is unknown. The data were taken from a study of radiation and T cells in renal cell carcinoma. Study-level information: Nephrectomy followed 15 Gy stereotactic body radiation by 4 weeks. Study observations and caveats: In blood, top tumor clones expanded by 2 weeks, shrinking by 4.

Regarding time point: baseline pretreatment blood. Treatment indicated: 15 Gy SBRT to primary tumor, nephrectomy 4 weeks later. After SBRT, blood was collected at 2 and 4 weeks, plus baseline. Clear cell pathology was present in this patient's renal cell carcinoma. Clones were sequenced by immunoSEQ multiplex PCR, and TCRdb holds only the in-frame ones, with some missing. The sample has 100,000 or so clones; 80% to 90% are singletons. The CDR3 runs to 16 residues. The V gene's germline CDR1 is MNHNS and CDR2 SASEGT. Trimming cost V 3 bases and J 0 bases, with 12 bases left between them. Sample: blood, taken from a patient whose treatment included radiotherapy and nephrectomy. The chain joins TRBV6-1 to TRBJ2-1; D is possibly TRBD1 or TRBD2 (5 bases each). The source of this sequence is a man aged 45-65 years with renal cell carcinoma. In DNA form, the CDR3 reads TGTGCCAGCAGTGACCGAGGGGCCAGCTCCTACAATGAGCAGTTCTTC. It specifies CASSDRGASSYNEQFF.